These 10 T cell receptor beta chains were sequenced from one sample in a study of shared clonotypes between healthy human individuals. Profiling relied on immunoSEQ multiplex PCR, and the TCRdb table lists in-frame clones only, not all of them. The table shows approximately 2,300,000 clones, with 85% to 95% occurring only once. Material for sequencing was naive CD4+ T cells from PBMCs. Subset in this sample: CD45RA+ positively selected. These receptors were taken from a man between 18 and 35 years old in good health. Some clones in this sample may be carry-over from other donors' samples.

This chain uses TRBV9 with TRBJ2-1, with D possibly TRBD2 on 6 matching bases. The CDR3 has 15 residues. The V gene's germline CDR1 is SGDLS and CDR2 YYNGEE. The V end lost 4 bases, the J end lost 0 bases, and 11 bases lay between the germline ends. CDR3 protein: CASSSQEGSYNEQFF. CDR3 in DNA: TGTGCCAGCAGCTCCCAGGAGGGCTCCTACAATGAGCAGTTCTTC.

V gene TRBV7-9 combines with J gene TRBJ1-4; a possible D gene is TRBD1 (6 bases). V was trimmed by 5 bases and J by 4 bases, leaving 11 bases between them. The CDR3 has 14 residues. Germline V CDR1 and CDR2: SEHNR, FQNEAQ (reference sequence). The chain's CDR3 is CASSQGPDNEKLFF. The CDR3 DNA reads TGTGCCAGCAGCCAGGGGCCTGATAATGAAAAACTGTTTTTT.

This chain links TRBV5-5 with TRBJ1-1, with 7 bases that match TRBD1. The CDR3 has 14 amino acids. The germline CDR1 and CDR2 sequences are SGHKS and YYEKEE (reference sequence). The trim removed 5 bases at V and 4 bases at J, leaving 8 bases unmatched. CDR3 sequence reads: CASRLSGGGTEAFF. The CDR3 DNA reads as TGTGCCAGCAGGTTATCAGGGGGAGGCACTGAAGCTTTCTTT.

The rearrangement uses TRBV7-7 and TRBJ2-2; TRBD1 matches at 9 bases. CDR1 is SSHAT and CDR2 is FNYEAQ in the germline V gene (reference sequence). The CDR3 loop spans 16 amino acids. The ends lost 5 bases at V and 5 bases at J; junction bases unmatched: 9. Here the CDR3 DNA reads TGTGCCAGCAGCCTCCCGGGACAGGGTCCTACCGGGGAGCTGTTTTTT. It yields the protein CASSLPGQGPTGELFF.

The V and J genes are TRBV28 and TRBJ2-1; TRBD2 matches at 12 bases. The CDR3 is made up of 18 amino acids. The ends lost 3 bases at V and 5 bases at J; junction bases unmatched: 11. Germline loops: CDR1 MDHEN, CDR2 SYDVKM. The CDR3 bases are TGTGCCAGCAGTTTGGACCCCTACCTAGCGGGAGGGCACAATGAGCAGTTCTTC. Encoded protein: CASSLDPYLAGGHNEQFF.

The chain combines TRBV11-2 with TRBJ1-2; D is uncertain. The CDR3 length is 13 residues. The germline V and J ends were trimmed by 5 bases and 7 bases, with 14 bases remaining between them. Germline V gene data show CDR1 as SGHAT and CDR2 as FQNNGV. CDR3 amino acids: CASSRQAVGGYTF. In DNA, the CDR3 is TGTGCCAGCAGCCGCCAGGCGGTAGGTGGCTACACCTTC.

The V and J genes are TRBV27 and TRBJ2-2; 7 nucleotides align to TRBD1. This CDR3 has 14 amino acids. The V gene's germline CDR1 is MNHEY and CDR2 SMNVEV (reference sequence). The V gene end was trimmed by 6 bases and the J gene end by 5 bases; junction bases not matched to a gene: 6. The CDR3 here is CASRNRGRTGELFF. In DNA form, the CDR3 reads TGTGCCAGCAGAAACAGGGGAAGGACCGGGGAGCTGTTTTTT.

The CDR3 loop is CASSLQDRGADSPLHF. Here the CDR3 DNA reads TGTGCCAGCAGTTTACAGGACAGGGGCGCAGATTCACCCCTCCACTTT. The rearrangement uses TRBV28 and TRBJ1-6; 9 nucleotides agree with TRBD1. CDR3 size: 16 residues. J was trimmed by 8 bases and V by 2 bases; bases with no gene match: 7. Germline CDR1 reads MDHEN; CDR2 reads SYDVKM.

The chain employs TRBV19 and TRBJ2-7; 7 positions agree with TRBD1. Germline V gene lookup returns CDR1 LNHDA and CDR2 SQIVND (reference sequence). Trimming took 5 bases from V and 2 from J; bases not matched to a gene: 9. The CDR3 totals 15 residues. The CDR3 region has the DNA TGTGCCAGTAGTCCTTCTGGGACAGTTGCCTACGAGCAGTACTTC. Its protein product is CASSPSGTVAYEQYF.

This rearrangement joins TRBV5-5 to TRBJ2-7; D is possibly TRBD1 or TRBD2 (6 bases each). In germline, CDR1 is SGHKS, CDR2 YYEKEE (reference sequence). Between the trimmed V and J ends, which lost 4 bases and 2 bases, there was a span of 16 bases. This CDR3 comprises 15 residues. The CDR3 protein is CASSQGGGPTYEQYF. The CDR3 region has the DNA TGTGCCAGCAGCCAAGGAGGGGGGCCAACCTACGAGCAGTACTTC.